This T cell receptor beta chain came from a study of CXCR3-negative and CXCR3-positive naive CD8 T cells. Study-wide findings and caveats: Naive cells that were CXCR3-positive had more hydrophobic TRB CDR3s (compared with CXCR3-negative naive cells). The study found CXCR3 expression partially decreased after cryopreservation and ran most assays on fresh PBMCs.

Concerning this clonotype itself: Its matching antigen is unknown.

UMI-labeled TRB cDNA libraries were prepared by 5' RACE. TCRdb reprocessed the 5' RACE reads, keeping one entry per CDR3 protein, no DNA. The table gives about 89,000 distinct CDR3 sequences; the top ten clones make up over 0.4% of it. The clonotype was recovered from a human donor in good health. Some clones in this sample may be carry-over from other donors' samples. Sequencing was done on a sample of naive CXCR3+ CD8+ T cells from blood. The subset denotes: CD45RO-CCR7+CD27+CD95- naive CD8+ T cells expressing CXCR3 (TNR3+).

The CDR3 loop reads CASSLVTGGTEAFF. The genes are TRBV5-4 and TRBJ1-1; TCRdb gives TRBD1 as the D gene, but with no DNA this cannot be confirmed. Per the germline V gene, CDR1 is SGHNT and CDR2 is YYREEE (reference sequence). The CDR3 extends over 14 amino acids.